This T cell receptor beta chain was obtained from a study of T cell responses to AZD1222 COVID-19 vaccine. Study results and caveats: Vaccination with two AZD1222 doses was followed by a rise in Spike-specific TCR breadth and depth.

The CDR3 runs to 13 residues. Trimming stripped 4 bases from V and 1 base from J, with 7 bases between. Per germline, CDR1 LNHDA and CDR2 SQIVND (reference sequence). As regards this clone: Its specificity is not known.

TCRdb's copy holds only in-frame clones and misses some; the assay was immunoSEQ multiplex PCR. The table has approximately 110,000 clones, more than 70% seen once; the top ten hold around 4%. The chain has TRBV19 and TRBJ1-1; D not certain. The receptor was derived from an adult in good health. The sequencing used peripheral blood, collected on day 0 of AZD1222 vaccination. CDR3 protein: CASSNRENTEAFF. CDR3 DNA: TGTGCCAGTAGTAATCGAGAGAACACTGAAGCTTTCTTT.